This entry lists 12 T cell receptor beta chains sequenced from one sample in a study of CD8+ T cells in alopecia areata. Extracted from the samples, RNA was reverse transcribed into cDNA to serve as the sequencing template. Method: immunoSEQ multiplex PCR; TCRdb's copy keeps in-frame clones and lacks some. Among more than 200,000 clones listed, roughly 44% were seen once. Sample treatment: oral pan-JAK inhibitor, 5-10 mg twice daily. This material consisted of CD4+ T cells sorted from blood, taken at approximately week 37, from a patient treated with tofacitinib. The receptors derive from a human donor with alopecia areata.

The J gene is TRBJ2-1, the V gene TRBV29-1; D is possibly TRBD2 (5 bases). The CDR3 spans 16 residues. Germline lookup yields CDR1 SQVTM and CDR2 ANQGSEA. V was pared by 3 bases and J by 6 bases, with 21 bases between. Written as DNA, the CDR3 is TGCAGCGTTGACTCCAAAGGAGGAGGTACGCTCAATGAGCAGTTCTTC. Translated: CSVDSKGGGTLNEQFF.

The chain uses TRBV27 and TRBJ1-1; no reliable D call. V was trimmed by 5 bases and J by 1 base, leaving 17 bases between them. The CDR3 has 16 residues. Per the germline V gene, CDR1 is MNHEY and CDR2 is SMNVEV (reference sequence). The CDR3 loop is CASSPWGTASNTEAFF. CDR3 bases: TGTGCCAGCAGTCCCTGGGGTACGGCTTCGAACACTGAAGCTTTCTTT.

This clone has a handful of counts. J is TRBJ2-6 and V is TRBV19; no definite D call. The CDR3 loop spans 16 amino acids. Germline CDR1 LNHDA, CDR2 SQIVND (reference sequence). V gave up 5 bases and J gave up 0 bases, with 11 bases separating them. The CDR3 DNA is TGTGCCAGTAGTTCGAGAAGGGTCTCTGGGGCCAACGTCCTGACTTTC. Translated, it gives CASSSRRVSGANVLTF.

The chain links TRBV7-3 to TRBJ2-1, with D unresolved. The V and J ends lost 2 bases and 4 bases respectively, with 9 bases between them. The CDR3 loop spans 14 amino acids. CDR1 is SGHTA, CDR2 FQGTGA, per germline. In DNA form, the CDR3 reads TGTGCCAGCAGCTTATTTCAAGGGTACAATGAGCAGTTCTTC. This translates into CASSLFQGYNEQFF.

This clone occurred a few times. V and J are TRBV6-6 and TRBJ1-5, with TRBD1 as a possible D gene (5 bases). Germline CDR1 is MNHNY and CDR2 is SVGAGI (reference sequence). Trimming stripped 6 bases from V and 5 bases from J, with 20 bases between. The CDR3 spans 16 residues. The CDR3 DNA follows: TGTGCCAGCAGGTATAGAGGGGTCGGGCCCTATCAGCCCCAGCATTTT. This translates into CASRYRGVGPYQPQHF.

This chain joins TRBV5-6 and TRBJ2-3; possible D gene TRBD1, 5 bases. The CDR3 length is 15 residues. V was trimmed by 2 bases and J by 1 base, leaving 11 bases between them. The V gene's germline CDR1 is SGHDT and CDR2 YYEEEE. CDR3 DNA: TGTGCCAGCAGCTTTAGGGGTCGGGGCACAGATACGCAGTATTTT. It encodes CASSFRGRGTDTQYF.

The CDR3 protein is CSVEGGRAKETQYF. CDR3 DNA sequence: TGCAGCGTTGAAGGCGGGAGGGCCAAAGAGACCCAGTACTTC. This chain uses TRBV29-1 with TRBJ2-5; 9 positions agree with TRBD2. V shed 1 base, J shed 3 bases, and the junction held 3 bases outside the gene matches. CDR1 is SQVTM, CDR2 ANQGSEA, per germline. This CDR3 has 14 amino acids.

Here the CDR3 reads CASSLGTGELFF. CDR3 nucleotides: TGTGCCAGCAGTCTCGGAACCGGGGAGCTGTTTTTT. J is TRBJ2-2 and V is TRBV7-9; D remains ambiguous. The CDR3 totals 12 residues. V was trimmed by 6 bases and J by 5 bases, leaving 7 bases between them. CDR1 is SEHNR, CDR2 FQNEAQ, per germline (reference sequence).

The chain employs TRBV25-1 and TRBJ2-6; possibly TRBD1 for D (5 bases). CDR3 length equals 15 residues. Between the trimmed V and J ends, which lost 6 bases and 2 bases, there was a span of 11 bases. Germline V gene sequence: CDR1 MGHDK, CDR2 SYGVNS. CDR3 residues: CASSATGTGANVLTF. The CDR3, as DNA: TGTGCCAGCAGCGCCACAGGAACTGGGGCCAACGTCCTGACTTTC. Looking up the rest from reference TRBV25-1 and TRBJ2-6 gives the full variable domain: EADIYQTPRYLVIGTGKKITLECSQTMGHDKMYWYQQDPGMELHLIHYSYGVNSTEKGDLSSESTVSRIRTEHFPLTLESARPSHTSQYLCASSATGTGANVLTFGAGSRLTVL.

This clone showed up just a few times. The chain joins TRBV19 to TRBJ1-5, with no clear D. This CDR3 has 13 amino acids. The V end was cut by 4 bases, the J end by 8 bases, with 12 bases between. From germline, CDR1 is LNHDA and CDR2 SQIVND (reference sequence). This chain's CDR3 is CASSTQGGKPQHF. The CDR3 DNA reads TGTGCCAGTAGTACCCAAGGCGGCAAGCCCCAGCATTTT. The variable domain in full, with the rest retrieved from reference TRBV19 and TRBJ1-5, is DGGITQSPKYLFRKEGQNVTLSCEQNLNHDAMYWYRQDPGQGLRLIYYSQIVNDFQKGDIAEGYSVSREKKESFPLTVTSAQKNPTAFYLCASSTQGGKPQHFGDGTRLSIL.

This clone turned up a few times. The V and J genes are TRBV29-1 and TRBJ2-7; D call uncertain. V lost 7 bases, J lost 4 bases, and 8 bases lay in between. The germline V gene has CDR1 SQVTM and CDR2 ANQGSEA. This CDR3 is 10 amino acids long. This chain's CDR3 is CSAGSYEQYF. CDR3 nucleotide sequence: TGCAGCGCCGGTTCATACGAGCAGTACTTC.

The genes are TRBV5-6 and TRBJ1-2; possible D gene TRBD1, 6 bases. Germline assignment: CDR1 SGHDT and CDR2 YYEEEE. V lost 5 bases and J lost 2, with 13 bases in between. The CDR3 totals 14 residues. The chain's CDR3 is CASSKEGGNYGYTF. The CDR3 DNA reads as TGTGCCAGCAGTAAAGAAGGGGGAAACTATGGCTACACCTTC.